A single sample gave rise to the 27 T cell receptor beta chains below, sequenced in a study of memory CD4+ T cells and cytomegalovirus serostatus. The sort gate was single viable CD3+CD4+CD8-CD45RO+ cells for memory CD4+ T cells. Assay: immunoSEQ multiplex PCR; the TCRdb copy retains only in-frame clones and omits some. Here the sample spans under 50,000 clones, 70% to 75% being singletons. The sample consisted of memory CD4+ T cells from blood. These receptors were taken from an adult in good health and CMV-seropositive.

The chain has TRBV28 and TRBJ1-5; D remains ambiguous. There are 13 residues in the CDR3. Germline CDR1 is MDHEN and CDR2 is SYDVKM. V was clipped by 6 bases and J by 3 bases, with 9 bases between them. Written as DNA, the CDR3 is TGTGCCAGCAGATTAAGGGTCAATCAGCCCCAGCATTTT. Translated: CASRLRVNQPQHF.

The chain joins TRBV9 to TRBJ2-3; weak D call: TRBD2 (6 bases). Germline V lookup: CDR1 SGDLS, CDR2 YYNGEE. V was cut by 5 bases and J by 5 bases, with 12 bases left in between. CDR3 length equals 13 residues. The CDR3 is CASSVTGGDTQYF. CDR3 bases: TGTGCCAGCAGTGTGACCGGGGGAGATACGCAGTATTTT.

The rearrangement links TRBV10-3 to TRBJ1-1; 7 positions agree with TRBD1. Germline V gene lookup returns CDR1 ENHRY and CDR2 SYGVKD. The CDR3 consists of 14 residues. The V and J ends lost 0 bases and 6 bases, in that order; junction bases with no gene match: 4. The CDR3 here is CAISESTGVPEAFF. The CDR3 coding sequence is TGTGCCATCAGTGAGTCAACAGGGGTCCCTGAAGCTTTCTTT.

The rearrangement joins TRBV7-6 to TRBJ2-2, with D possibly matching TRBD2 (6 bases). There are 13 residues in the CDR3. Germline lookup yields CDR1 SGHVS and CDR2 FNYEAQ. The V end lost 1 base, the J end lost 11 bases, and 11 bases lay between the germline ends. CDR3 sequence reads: CASSLDGRGELFF. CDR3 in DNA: TGTGCCAGCAGCTTAGACGGGCGGGGCGAGCTGTTTTTT.

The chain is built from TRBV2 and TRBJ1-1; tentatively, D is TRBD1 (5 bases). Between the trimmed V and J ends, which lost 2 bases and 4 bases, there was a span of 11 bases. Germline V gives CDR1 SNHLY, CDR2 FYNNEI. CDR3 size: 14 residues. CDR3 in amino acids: CASSESGRSTEAFF. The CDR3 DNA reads TGTGCCAGCAGTGAATCGGGACGGTCCACTGAAGCTTTCTTT.

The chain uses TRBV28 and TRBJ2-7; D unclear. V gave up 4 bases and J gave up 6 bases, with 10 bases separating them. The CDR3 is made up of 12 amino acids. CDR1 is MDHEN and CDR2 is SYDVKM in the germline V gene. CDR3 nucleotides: TGTGCCAGCAGTTCCCGGACGAGCGAGCAGTACTTC. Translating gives CASSSRTSEQYF.

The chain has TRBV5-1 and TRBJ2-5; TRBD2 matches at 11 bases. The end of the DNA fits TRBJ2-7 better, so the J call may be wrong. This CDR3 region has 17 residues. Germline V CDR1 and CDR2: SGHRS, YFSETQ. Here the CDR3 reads CASSFLAGGGQAYEQYF. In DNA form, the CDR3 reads TGCGCCAGCAGCTTCCTAGCGGGGGGCGGCCAAGCCTACGAGCAGTACTTC.

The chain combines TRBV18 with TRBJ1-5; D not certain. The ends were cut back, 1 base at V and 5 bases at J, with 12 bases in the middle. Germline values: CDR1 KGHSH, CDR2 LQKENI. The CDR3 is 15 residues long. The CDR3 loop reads CASSPRGVGDQPQHF. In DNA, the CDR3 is TGTGCCAGCTCACCACGTGGGGTTGGGGATCAGCCCCAGCATTTT.

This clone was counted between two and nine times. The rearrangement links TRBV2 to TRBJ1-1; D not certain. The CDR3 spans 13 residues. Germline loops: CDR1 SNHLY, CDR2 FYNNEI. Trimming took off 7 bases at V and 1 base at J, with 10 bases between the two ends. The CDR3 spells CASNVEANTEAFF. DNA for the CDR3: TGTGCCAGCAACGTCGAAGCGAACACTGAAGCTTTCTTT.

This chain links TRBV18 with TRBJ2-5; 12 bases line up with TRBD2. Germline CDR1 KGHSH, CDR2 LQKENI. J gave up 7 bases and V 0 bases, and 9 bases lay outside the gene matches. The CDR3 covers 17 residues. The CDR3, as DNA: TGTGCCAGCTCACCACCGTCTAGCGGGGGGGCCATCGGGACCCAGTACTTC. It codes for CASSPPSSGGAIGTQYF. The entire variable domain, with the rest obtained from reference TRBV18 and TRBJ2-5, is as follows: NAGVMQNPRHLVRRRGQEARLRCSPMKGHSHVYWYRQLPEEGLKFMVYLQKENIIDESGMPKERFSAEFPKEGPSILRIQQVVRGDSAAYFCASSPPSSGGAIGTQYFGPGTRLLVL.

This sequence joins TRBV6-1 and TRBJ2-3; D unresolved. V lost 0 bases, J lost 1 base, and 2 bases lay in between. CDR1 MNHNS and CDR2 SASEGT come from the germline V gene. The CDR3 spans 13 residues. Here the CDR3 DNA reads TGTGCCAGCAGTGAAGCGGGCACAGATACGCAGTATTTT. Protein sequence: CASSEAGTDTQYF.

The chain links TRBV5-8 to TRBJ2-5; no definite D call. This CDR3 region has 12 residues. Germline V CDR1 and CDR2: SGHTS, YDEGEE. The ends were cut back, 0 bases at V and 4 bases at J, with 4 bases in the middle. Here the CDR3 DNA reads TGTGCCAGCAGCTTGGCGAGAGAGACCCAGTACTTC. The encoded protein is CASSLARETQYF.

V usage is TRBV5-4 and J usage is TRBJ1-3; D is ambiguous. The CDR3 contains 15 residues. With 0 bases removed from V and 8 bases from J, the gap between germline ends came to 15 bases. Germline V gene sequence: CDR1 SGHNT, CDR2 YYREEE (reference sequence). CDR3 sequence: CASSLDSTMTDTIYF. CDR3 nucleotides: TGTGCCAGCAGCTTGGACAGCACGATGACCGACACCATATATTTT.

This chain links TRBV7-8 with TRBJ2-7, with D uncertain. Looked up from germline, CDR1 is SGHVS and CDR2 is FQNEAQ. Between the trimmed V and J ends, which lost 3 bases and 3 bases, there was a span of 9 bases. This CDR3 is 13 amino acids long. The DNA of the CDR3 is TGTGCCAGCAGCTTCGGTTTTCACTACGAGCAGTACTTC. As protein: CASSFGFHYEQYF.

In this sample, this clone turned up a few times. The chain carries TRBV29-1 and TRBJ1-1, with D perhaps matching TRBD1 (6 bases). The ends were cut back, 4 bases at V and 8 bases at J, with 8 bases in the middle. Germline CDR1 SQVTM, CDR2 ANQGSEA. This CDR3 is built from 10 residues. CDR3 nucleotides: TGCAGCGTTGTGGGGGGCGAAGCTTTCTTT. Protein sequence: CSVVGGEAFF.

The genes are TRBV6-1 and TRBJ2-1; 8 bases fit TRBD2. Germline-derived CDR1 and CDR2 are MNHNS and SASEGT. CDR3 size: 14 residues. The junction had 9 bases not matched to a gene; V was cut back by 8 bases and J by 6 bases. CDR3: CASSYPGTSNEQFF. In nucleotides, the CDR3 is TGTGCCAGCTCCTACCCCGGGACTAGCAATGAGCAGTTCTTC.

The CDR3 reads CAIKGGGASEQYF. In nucleotides, the CDR3 is TGTGCCATCAAGGGCGGGGGGGCGAGCGAGCAGTACTTC. V and J are TRBV10-3 and TRBJ2-7, with 9 bases identical to TRBD2. The CDR3 is 13 amino acids. CDR1 is ENHRY, CDR2 SYGVKD, per germline. The V and J ends lost 7 bases and 6 bases, in that order; junction bases with no gene match: 7.

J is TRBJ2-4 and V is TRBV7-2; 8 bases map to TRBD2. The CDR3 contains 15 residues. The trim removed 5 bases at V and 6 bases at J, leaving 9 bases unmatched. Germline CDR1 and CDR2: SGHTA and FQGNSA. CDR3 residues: CASSPRRGDINIQYF. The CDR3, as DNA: TGTGCCAGCAGCCCTCGGCGGGGGGATATAAACATTCAGTACTTC.

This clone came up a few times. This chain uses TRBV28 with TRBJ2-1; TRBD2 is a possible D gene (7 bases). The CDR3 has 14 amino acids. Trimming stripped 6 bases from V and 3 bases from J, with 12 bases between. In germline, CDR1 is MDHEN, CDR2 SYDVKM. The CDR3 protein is CASRPGGIYNEQFF. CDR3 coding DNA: TGTGCCAGCAGGCCGGGGGGCATCTACAATGAGCAGTTCTTC.

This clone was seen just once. In nucleotides, the CDR3 is TGTGCCAGCAGTTCAGGGGCGGACACCGGGGAGCTGTTTTTT. Translation gives CASSSGADTGELFF. V usage is TRBV6-5 and J usage is TRBJ2-2; D possibly corresponds to TRBD1 (6 bases). Germline CDR1 is MNHEY and CDR2 is SVGAGI. The CDR3 loop spans 14 amino acids. Trimming shortened V by 4 bases and J by 3 bases, and 9 bases separated the two germline ends.

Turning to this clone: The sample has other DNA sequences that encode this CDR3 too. The CDR3 reads CASSSIRNTEAFF. CDR3 coding DNA: TGTGCCAGCAGCTCTATAAGGAACACTGAAGCTTTCTTT. This rearrangement joins TRBV7-3 to TRBJ1-1; D remains ambiguous. V lost 4 bases to trimming and J lost 1 base, with 7 bases between them. Germline loops: CDR1 SGHTA, CDR2 FQGTGA. The CDR3 is 13 amino acids.

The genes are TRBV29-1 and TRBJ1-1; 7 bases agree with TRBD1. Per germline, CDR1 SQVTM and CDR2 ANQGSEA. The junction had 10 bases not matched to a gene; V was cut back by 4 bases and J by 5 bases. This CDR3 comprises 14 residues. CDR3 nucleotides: TGCAGCGTTGCAGGGGGGCTACGATATACTGAAGCTTTCTTT. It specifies CSVAGGLRYTEAFF.

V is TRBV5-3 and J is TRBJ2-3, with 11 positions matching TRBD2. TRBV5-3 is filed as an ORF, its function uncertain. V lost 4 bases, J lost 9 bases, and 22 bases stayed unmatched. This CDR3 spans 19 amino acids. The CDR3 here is CARSPRIGSLAGARETQYF. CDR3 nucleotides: TGTGCCAGAAGCCCCCGAATCGGGTCACTAGCGGGGGCCAGGGAGACGCAGTATTTT.

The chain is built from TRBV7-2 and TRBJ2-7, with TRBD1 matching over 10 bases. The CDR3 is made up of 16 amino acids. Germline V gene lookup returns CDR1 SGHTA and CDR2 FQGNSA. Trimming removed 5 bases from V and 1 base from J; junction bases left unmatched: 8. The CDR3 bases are TGTGCCAGCAGCGATTACCGACAGGGGGCATCCTACGAGCAGTACTTC. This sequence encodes CASSDYRQGASYEQYF.

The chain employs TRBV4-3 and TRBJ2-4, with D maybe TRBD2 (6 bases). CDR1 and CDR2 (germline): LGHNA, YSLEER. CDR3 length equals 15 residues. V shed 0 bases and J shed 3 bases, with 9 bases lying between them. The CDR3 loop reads CASSQERRGKNIQYF. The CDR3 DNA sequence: TGCGCCAGCAGCCAAGAACGGCGGGGCAAAAACATTCAGTACTTC.

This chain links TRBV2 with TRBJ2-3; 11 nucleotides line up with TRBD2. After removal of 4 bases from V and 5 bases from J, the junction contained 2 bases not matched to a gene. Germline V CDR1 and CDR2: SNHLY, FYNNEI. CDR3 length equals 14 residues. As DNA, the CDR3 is TGTGCCAGCAGTGTGGGACTAGCGGTAGATACGCAGTATTTT. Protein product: CASSVGLAVDTQYF.

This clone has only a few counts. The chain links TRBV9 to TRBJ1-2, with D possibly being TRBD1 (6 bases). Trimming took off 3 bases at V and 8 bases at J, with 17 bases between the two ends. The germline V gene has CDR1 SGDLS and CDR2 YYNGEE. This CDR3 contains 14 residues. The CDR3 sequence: CASSAGYRERGYTF. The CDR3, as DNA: TGTGCCAGCAGCGCAGGCTACAGGGAGAGAGGCTACACCTTC.